This T cell receptor beta chain is drawn from a study of blood T cells in healthy people across ages (dated by TCRdb to the mid-2010s). Study-wide context: In model experiments, template switching captured about one uniquely barcoded TCR beta cDNA molecule for every two T cells. Two additional independent replicas of 1 million unique cDNA reads from the same blood draw were analyzed for two donors (one aged 18 to 30 and one aged 80 or older). The study measured age-related changes in TCR beta repertoire diversity using deep sequencing normalized with unique cDNA molecular identifiers. Four age groups were formed from the donors: young (average 16 years), middle-aged (approximately 40), aged (approximately 60) and long-lived (82). Donors of different ages were randomly distributed across sequencing lanes to avoid experimental bias. The paper's findings and limits, for the study overall: Estimates of total diversity based on one million sequenced T cells were considered lower bounds and underestimates. Because profiling used bulk unsorted PBMCs, naive and antigen-experienced compartments could not be compared conclusively. A strong correlation was found between observed TCR beta diversity and the percentage of naive T cells measured by flow cytometry. The CMV infection status of donors was not known, potentially confounding age-related changes in expanded clonotypes. Compared with the aged group, the long-lived group had more naive CD4+ T cells, fewer expanded clones and increased TCR diversity, suggesting age selection. As age increased, observed TCR beta diversity per million T cells dropped in a roughly linear way, and a significant reduction was already evident by age roughly 36.

With respect to this clonotype: Its antigen remains unidentified. A read error may produce the germline difference seen at one junction end.

The donors were 40 or so Caucasian individuals from Russia, aged roughly 6 to 90 years, who were systemically healthy. Approximately 10 milliliters of peripheral blood were collected from each donor into EDTA-treated Vacutainer tubes. PBMCs were isolated by Ficoll-Paque density-gradient centrifugation, with at least 7 million obtained per sample. Total RNA was extracted from PBMCs with Trizol reagent, with at least 6 micrograms obtained per sample. Naive CD45RAhigh/CD27high T cell percentages were measured by flow cytometry on a PBMC aliquot from every donor. Its CDR3 holds 17 amino acids, cysteine through phenylalanine. Kept here is only the CDR3 DNA, which spans 51 bases and is read in frame from base 1. The germline V gene supplies CDR1 SGDLS and CDR2 YYNGEE. Receptor amplification or capture employed 5' RACE. Instrument used: Illumina HiSeq 2500. A second PCR of about 7 to 12 cycles was performed with a sample-barcoded 5' primer and a J-beta primer mix. A unique molecular identifier was introduced onto each TCR beta cDNA molecule by a template-switch 5' adaptor carrying 12 random nucleotides. Each sample yielded at least 2.5 million CDR3-containing paired-end reads. First-strand cDNA was synthesized from all RNA with the Mint cDNA synthesis kit, primed by a TRBC-specific oligonucleotide. Following uracil-DNA glycosylase treatment, all cDNA underwent a first 18-cycle PCR with the universal primers M1SS and BC2_uni_R. The authors processed their data as follows. Each sample was normalized by randomly selecting 1 million high-quality reads, each carrying a distinct molecular identifier. Reads with shared molecular identifiers were discarded instead of being binned into consensus sequences. CDR3 identification, clonotype clustering and error correction used MiTCR with a Q25 quality threshold and the strictest error-elimination algorithm. A nonparametric unseen species model with Euler transformation was used to estimate a lower bound on total TCR beta diversity. The raw public data were reprocessed by TCRdb itself: fastp quality trimming at Q25, MiXCR clonotype calling, in-frame beta chains only. Under each unique CDR3 protein, matching rows form one entry showing the most common genes and DNA. TCRdb, rather than the study authors, made the V and J calls. The sample table records 650,000 to 1,000,000 distinct CDR3 sequences; about 34% of these occur just once. The ten largest clones add up to 13% of the sample.

Recombination linked TRBV9 to TRBJ2-1; there is no confident call for the D gene. The receptor was isolated from a man aged 18 to 29 in good health. The sequencing input was blood. CDR3 region: CASSPQANTYSYNEKFF. The nucleotides read TGTGCCAGCAGCCCTCAAGCCAACACGTACTCCTACAATGAGAAGTTCTTC.